A selection of T cell receptor beta chains follows, all from one sample in a study of shared clonotypes between healthy human individuals. The data were produced by immunoSEQ multiplex PCR, yet TCRdb's version contains in-frame clones alone and is incomplete. This sample has a few million clones; roughly 92% occur once, and the top ten carry about 0.36%. Sequenced material: naive CD4+ T cells from PBMCs. These receptors all come from a man between 18 and 35 years old in good health. Some clones in this sample may be carry-over from other donors' samples. Both conserved end residues are part of each CDR3. The D gene is left open where the match is weak. Only part of the rows carry a size: once, few, many, or a class if the clone is expanded.

cdr3_aa	cdr3_nt	d_call	clone_size	v_call	j_call
CASSLGQTVAYEQYF	TGCGCCAGCAGCCTAGGACAGACTGTCGCCTACGAGCAGTACTTC	.	.	TRBV5-1	TRBJ2-7
CASSAKGTGELFF	TGTGCCAGCAGCGCGAAGGGGACCGGGGAGCTGTTTTTT	.	.	TRBV6-1	TRBJ2-2
CASSAGTSGRVGNEQFF	TGCGCCAGCAGCGCCGGGACTAGCGGGAGGGTGGGCAATGAGCAGTTCTTC	TRBD2	once	TRBV5-1	TRBJ2-1
CASSPRTSGVGTQYF	TGTGCCAGCTCACCACGGACTAGCGGGGTGGGGACCCAGTACTTC	TRBD2	.	TRBV18	TRBJ2-5
CASSSGPTNEKLFF	TGTGCCAGCAGCTCGGGTCCAACTAATGAAAAACTGTTTTTT	.	few	TRBV5-4	TRBJ1-4
CASSQQREQALYGYTF	TGTGCCAGCAGCCAACAACGAGAGCAGGCCCTCTATGGCTACACCTTC	.	.	TRBV4-2	TRBJ1-2
CASSEFPDRGNEQYF	TGTGCCAGCAGCGAATTCCCGGACAGGGGGAACGAGCAGTACTTC	TRBD1	.	TRBV9	TRBJ2-7
CASSYPGQPFTEAFF	TGTGCCAGCAGTTACCCGGGACAGCCTTTCACTGAAGCTTTCTTT	TRBD1	once	TRBV28	TRBJ1-1
CASSITAGGENGYTF	TGTGCCAGTAGTATCACGGCAGGGGGCGAAAATGGCTACACCTTC	TRBD1	.	TRBV19	TRBJ1-2
CASSSLPGLANEQFF	TGCGCCAGCAGCTCACTTCCGGGACTAGCAAATGAGCAGTTCTTC	TRBD2	.	TRBV5-1	TRBJ2-1
CASSFWGAQGNIQYF	TGTGCCAGCAGCTTTTGGGGGGCGCAGGGAAACATTCAGTACTTC	.	.	TRBV5-6	TRBJ2-4
CASSLAGLNEQFF	TGTGCCAGCAGTTTGGCCGGGTTGAATGAGCAGTTCTTC	.	.	TRBV28	TRBJ2-1
CASSVRLNTEAFF	TGTGCCAGTAGCGTCAGACTCAACACTGAAGCTTTCTTT	.	.	TRBV19	TRBJ1-1
CASSFVSSRETQYF	TGTGCCAGCAGCTTCGTGTCTAGCAGAGAGACCCAGTACTTC	.	.	TRBV5-4	TRBJ2-5